This TCR beta chain derives from a study of neurological immune-mediated disorders (dated by TCRdb to between 2019 and 2020). At the level of the whole study: The study compared peripheral blood TCR-beta repertoires of HTLV-I-associated myelopathy (HAM/TSP) patients, multiple sclerosis patients and healthy controls using UMI-based sequencing. The 106 TCR-beta libraries covered PBMC samples along with longitudinal samples, technical triplicates, and paired sorted CD4+ and CD8+ T-cell subsets. The cohort was made up of some 70 subjects, consisting of around 14 HAM/TSP patients, around 35 multiple sclerosis patients and about 20 healthy controls.

cDNA synthesis used template-switch 5'RACE with a primer carrying a 10-nucleotide random unique molecular identifier tagging each TCR transcript. Each sequencing run produced over 170 million TCR-beta sequences covering 15-18 subjects. The RNeasy kit was used for extraction of total RNA. The KAPA Real-time Library Amplification kit was used to amplify TCR-beta VDJ regions with primers targeting the TCR constant region and the 5'RACE anchor. Sample indexes and Illumina adaptors were added in a first PCR, after which library yield was increased in a second PCR. After Ampure bead purification, the roughly 650 bp TCR product was size-selected on a 2% E-gel SizeSelection system. Before pooling, library quality was checked on a Bioanalyzer, concentration was measured with Qubit, and libraries were quantified with the Kapa Library Quantification kit. An Illumina HiSeq 2500 was used to sequence the libraries paired-end at 2 x 150 bp. To increase sequence diversity, about 25-31% phiX was spiked into each library pool. The original methods were these. Quality-filtered reads were processed with the UMI-based MiGEC pipeline, which removed over 75% of raw TCR sequences during error correction. IMGT germline references were used for alignment of VDJ genes, and clonotypes were defined by a unique CDR3 amino acid sequence together with V-J genes. Clonal expansion, Shannon diversity and CDR3 relatedness (CalcPairwiseDistances, ClusterSamples) were evaluated with VDJtools, and phylogenetic trees were built with CLCbio workbench. Expanded clones were defined as having at least 8 unique UMIs, based on coefficient-of-variation modelling across technical triplicates. TCRdb trimmed public reads at Q25 via fastp, called clones via MiXCR and kept in-frame beta chains. A single entry per CDR3 protein holds the most common genes and DNA from its merged rows. The V and J calls and clone size are TCRdb's, not the authors'. For this sample there are more than 75,000 distinct CDR3 sequences; about 9.4% appear just once. About 1.8% of the sample is held by the ten biggest clonotypes.

Healthy controls were blood bank volunteers in Maryland, USA. For unsorted PBMC libraries, 2 million PBMCs were used after storage in RNAlater at -80 degrees C until RNA extraction. Peripheral blood was subjected to Ficoll-Hypaque density gradient centrifugation to isolate PBMCs, which were then cryopreserved in liquid nitrogen. This clonotype was seen ten or more times. The antigen it binds to is not known. Compared with germline, one end of the junction differs, possibly owing to a read error. Paper-wide results and their limitations: No identical CDR3 amino acid sequences were shared among expanded clones across subjects, suggesting private TCR-beta repertoires in all groups. The highest TCR clonal expansion was observed in HAM/TSP patients, whereas the lowest was observed in MS patients, even when compared with healthy controls.

The sample was PBMCs. The receptor's source is a man aged 35 to 55 in good health.

The DNA is TGCAGCGTCGAAAGAGAGGGACAGAGGAACTTC. This encodes CSVEREGQRNF. Rearrangement joined TRBV29-1 to TRBJ2-7; 7 bases in the junction line up with TRBD1. Looking up the germline V gene yields CDR1 SQVTM and CDR2 ANQGSEA. The CDR3, from cysteine to phenylalanine, totals 11 residues. Only CDR3 DNA remains: 33 bases, in frame from the first base.